The 27 T cell receptor beta chains in this list originate from one sample, sequenced in a study of CD8+CD57+ T cells in acquired aplastic anemia (dated by TCRdb to the late 2010s). Sequencing used an Illumina HiSeq 2000. Genomic DNA was used as template for profiling of TCR beta VDJ combinations and CDR3 sequences. TCRdb reran the public reads through fastp at Q25 and MiXCR, keeping productive beta chains. CDR3 protein sequences are deduplicated, and each keeps its most common genes and DNA. For this sample the table gives about 200,000 distinct CDR3 sequences, of which 34% were detected only once. The top ten clones comprise roughly 1.1% of the sample. Material for sequencing was sorted CD4+, CD8+, or CD8+CD57+ T cells (not recorded which) from PBMCs. These receptors all stem from a human donor in good health, serving as a control.

In the case of this clonotype: A much larger clone sits a single nucleotide away, making a read error possible. CDR3 sequence: CASSGRSDTEAFF. The CDR3 coding sequence is TGTGCCAGCAGCGGCCGGTCGGACACTGAAGCTTTCTTT. The chain couples TRBV4-2 to TRBJ1-1; D is undetermined. Trimming took 5 bases from V and 3 from J, leaving 10 bases between them. This CDR3 has 13 residues. Germline CDR1 and CDR2: LGHNA and YNFKEQ.

The chain has TRBV12-3 or TRBV12-4 and TRBJ1-4; D possibly corresponds to TRBD1 (5 bases). Trimming shortened V by 6 bases and J by 4 bases, and 12 bases separated the two germline ends. This CDR3 is built from 14 residues. DNA for the CDR3: TGTGCCAGCAGACGGGACGGGTTTAATGAAAAACTGTTTTTT. This encodes CASRRDGFNEKLFF.

This clonotype was seen many times. This chain connects TRBV2 to TRBJ2-2, with TRBD1 matching 7 bases. Germline V lookup: CDR1 SNHLY, CDR2 FYNNEI. With 2 bases clipped from V and 4 bases from J, the junction kept 4 bases outside the gene matches. The CDR3 loop spans 15 amino acids. This CDR3 is CASSETGDGTGELFF. The CDR3 DNA is TGTGCCAGCAGTGAAACAGGGGATGGCACCGGGGAGCTGTTTTTT.

This clonotype was picked up many times. The genes are TRBV15 and TRBJ1-4, with a possible D match to TRBD1 (6 bases). The V end was cut by 1 base, the J end by 6 bases, with 15 bases between. This CDR3 contains 16 residues. Germline V gene lookup returns CDR1 LNHNV and CDR2 YYDKDF (reference sequence). CDR3 nucleotides: TGTGCCACCAGCAGAGGGGGTTGGGGGCCTGATGAAAAACTGTTTTTT. Amino acids: CATSRGGWGPDEKLFF.

This clonotype appeared many times. The V gene is TRBV12-3 or TRBV12-4, the J gene TRBJ1-2; 7 positions agree with TRBD1. The CDR3 is made up of 14 amino acids. The CDR3 spells CASRRAQGSYGYTF. CDR3 DNA: TGTGCATCGCGTCGGGCACAGGGGAGCTATGGCTACACCTTC.

This clonotype has only a few counts. This chain joins TRBV5-1 and TRBJ2-2; 11 bases are a match to TRBD2. Per the germline V gene, CDR1 is SGHRS and CDR2 is YFSETQ. With V trimmed by 7 bases and J by 2 bases, 4 bases remained unmatched. The CDR3 length is 15 residues. The CDR3 DNA reads TGCGCCAGCGTAGCGGGAGGGCCCAACACCGGGGAGCTGTTTTTT. Residues: CASVAGGPNTGELFF.

The chain recombines TRBV15 with TRBJ2-5; the D is unclear. There are 12 residues in the CDR3. Deletions cut 6 bases from V and 3 bases from J, with 8 bases between. Germline V gene data show CDR1 as LNHNV and CDR2 as YYDKDF (reference sequence). In nucleotides, the CDR3 is TGTGCCACCAGTCTCCTTGAAGAGACCCAGTACTTC. Its protein is CATSLLEETQYF.

The J gene is TRBJ1-3, the V gene TRBV3-1; D is ambiguous. Trimming took off 1 base at V and 0 bases at J, with 4 bases between the two ends. There are 14 residues in the CDR3. Germline V CDR1 and CDR2: LGHDT, YNNKEL (reference sequence). The CDR3 DNA reads as TGTGCCAGCAGCCAAGCCAACTCTGGAAACACCATATATTTT. Amino acid sequence: CASSQANSGNTIYF. Based on the CDR3 plus reference TRBV3-1 and TRBJ1-3, the full variable domain is DTAVSQTPKYLVTQMGNDKSIKCEQNLGHDTMYWYKQDSKKFLKIMFSYNNKELIINETVPNRFSPKSPDKAHLNLHINSLELGDSAVYFCASSQANSGNTIYFGEGSWLTVV.

The table lists this clonotype with many counts. The chain uses TRBV7-8 and TRBJ2-5, with a weak D call TRBD1 (5 bases). CDR1 is SGHVS, CDR2 FQNEAQ, per germline. CDR3 length equals 16 residues. V was cut by 3 bases and J by 4 bases, with 18 bases left in between. Here the CDR3 reads CASSFTRGPIGETQYF. The CDR3 bases are TGTGCCAGCAGCTTTACAAGGGGCCCGATCGGAGAGACCCAGTACTTC.

This clonotype is labeled medium-sized (0.01 to 0.1%). The gene calls are TRBV25-1 and TRBJ2-2; D uncertain. The V end was cut by 3 bases, the J end by 2 bases, with 4 bases between. This CDR3 region has 13 residues. Germline values: CDR1 MGHDK, CDR2 SYGVNS. The CDR3 DNA reads as TGTGCCAGCAGTGACATAAACACCGGGGAGCTGTTTTTT. It is translated as CASSDINTGELFF.

This clonotype was seen more than once but under ten times. Since a much larger clone is just one base distant, this may be a read error. The chain joins TRBV9 to TRBJ2-7; maybe TRBD1 (6 bases). The V end lost 4 bases, the J end lost 7 bases, and 18 bases lay between the germline ends. This CDR3 contains 14 residues. The germline CDR1 and CDR2 sequences are SGDLS and YYNGEE. CDR3 sequence reads: CASSRDCARGEQYF. Here the CDR3 DNA reads TGTGCCAGCAGCCGAGACTGCGCAAGGGGGGAGCAGTACTTC.

This chain's CDR3 is CASSQGWAYGYTF. DNA of the CDR3: TGTGCCAGCAGCCAAGGGTGGGCCTATGGCTACACCTTC. The chain has TRBV3-1 and TRBJ1-2; no clear D. Germline CDR1 LGHDT, CDR2 YNNKEL (reference sequence). Trimming shortened V by 1 base and J by 4 bases, and 7 bases separated the two germline ends. The CDR3 covers 13 residues.

The rearrangement uses TRBV29-1 and TRBJ1-1, with a weak D call TRBD1 (6 bases). Germline lookup yields CDR1 SQVTM and CDR2 ANQGSEA. The V and J ends lost 3 bases and 8 bases respectively, with 10 bases between them. This CDR3 is 11 amino acids long. As DNA, the CDR3 is TGCAGCGTTGACCCTACAGGGGAAGCTTTCTTT. Its protein product is CSVDPTGEAFF.

This clonotype appeared many times. This chain connects TRBV6-1 to TRBJ1-2; D is unclear. V lost 2 bases and J 3 bases, leaving 4 bases between the germline ends. The CDR3 is 12 amino acids. The germline gives CDR1 MNHNS, CDR2 SASEGT. The CDR3 region has the DNA TGTGCCAGCAGTGAACTCCACTATGGCTACACCTTC. This sequence encodes CASSELHYGYTF.

This clonotype was seen at least ten times. The J gene is TRBJ2-4, the V gene TRBV19; D is perhaps TRBD2 (6 bases). Trimming left V 5 bases short and J 3 bases short, with 11 bases between. The CDR3 is made up of 14 amino acids. Germline CDR1 and CDR2: LNHDA and SQIVND (reference sequence). CDR3 coding DNA: TGTGCCAGTAGTCCGGGGGACGTCAAAAACATTCAGTACTTC. Translation: CASSPGDVKNIQYF.

The sample holds many counts of this clonotype. The chain couples TRBV7-9 to TRBJ1-1, with D possibly being TRBD1 (5 bases). V gave up 4 bases and J gave up 1 base, with 13 bases separating them. This CDR3 is built from 15 residues. CDR1 is SEHNR and CDR2 is FQNEAQ in the germline V gene (reference sequence). Here the CDR3 reads CASSSPLGTNTEAFF. Here the CDR3 DNA reads TGTGCCAGCAGCTCCCCCTTGGGGACGAACACTGAAGCTTTCTTT.

Turning to this clonotype: A much larger clone sits a single nucleotide away, making a read error possible. V is TRBV20-1 and J is TRBJ2-7; TRBD2 aligns across 7 bases. This CDR3 is built from 13 residues. The germline gives CDR1 DFQATT, CDR2 SNEGSKA (reference sequence). The CDR3 sequence is CSARLAGSCEQYF. The CDR3 DNA reads TGCAGTGCTAGATTAGCGGGCTCCTGCGAGCAGTACTTC.

The gene calls are TRBV20-1 and TRBJ1-1, with 8 nucleotides matching TRBD1. This CDR3 spans 15 amino acids. J lost 1 base, V lost 6 bases, and 10 bases had no gene match. Germline V gene sequence: CDR1 DFQATT, CDR2 SNEGSKA (reference sequence). The CDR3 here is CSATNTGTGNTEAFF. In DNA, the CDR3 is TGCAGTGCCACAAACACCGGGACAGGGAACACTGAAGCTTTCTTT.

In its sample, this clonotype was seen a few times. V gene TRBV7-2 combines with J gene TRBJ1-1; possible D gene TRBD1, 5 bases. Germline CDR1 and CDR2: SGHTA and FQGNSA. The CDR3 spans 18 residues. Trimming took off 5 bases at V and 0 bases at J, with 22 bases between the two ends. DNA for the CDR3: TGTGCCAGCAGCCACAAAAAGAAGGGGCAGCCCATGAACACTGAAGCTTTCTTT. This sequence encodes CASSHKKKGQPMNTEAFF.

About this clonotype itself: An end of the junction differs from the germline gene, which may be a read error. V gene TRBV12-3 or TRBV12-4 combines with J gene TRBJ2-7; possibly TRBD2 for D (6 bases). The CDR3 has 16 amino acids. This CDR3 reads CVSSTRGGPHSYEQYF. The CDR3 bases are TGTGTCAGCAGTACTAGGGGAGGCCCCCACTCCTACGAGCAGTACTTC.

This clonotype was found many times. The chain joins TRBV11-2 to TRBJ2-3; 8 nucleotides line up with TRBD1. Per the germline V gene, CDR1 is SGHAT and CDR2 is FQNNGV. The junction had 4 bases not matched to a gene; V was cut back by 5 bases and J by 0 bases. The CDR3 spans 15 residues. This chain's CDR3 is CASSRQGMSTDTQYF. CDR3 nucleotides: TGTGCCAGCAGCCGACAGGGGATGAGCACAGATACGCAGTATTTT. Complete variable domain (other parts from reference TRBV11-2 and TRBJ2-3): EAGVAQSPRYKIIEKRQSVAFWCNPISGHATLYWYQQILGQGPKLLIQFQNNGVVDDSQLPKDRFSAERLKGVDSTLKIQPAKLEDSAVYLCASSRQGMSTDTQYFGPGTRLTVL.

This chain joins TRBV19 and TRBJ2-3; TRBD2 agrees at 7 bases. The V and J ends lost 6 bases and 1 base, in that order; junction bases with no gene match: 10. Germline values: CDR1 LNHDA, CDR2 SQIVND (reference sequence). The CDR3 extends over 16 amino acids. Written as DNA, the CDR3 is TGTGCCAGTAGCGGCCCCCCCAGCGGGGGCACAGATACGCAGTATTTT. Translated: CASSGPPSGGTDTQYF.

The V gene is TRBV9, the J gene TRBJ2-1, with 7 nucleotides matching TRBD2. The CDR3 is 15 residues long. J lost 8 bases, V lost 3 bases, and 11 bases had no gene match. CDR1 SGDLS and CDR2 YYNGEE come from the germline V gene. The CDR3 sequence: CASSDGAGTLYEQFF. In nucleotides, the CDR3 is TGTGCCAGCAGCGACGGAGCGGGAACGTTATATGAGCAGTTCTTC.

This clonotype was recorded many times. The chain carries TRBV12-3 or TRBV12-4 and TRBJ2-3, with D maybe TRBD1 (6 bases). CDR3 length: 12 amino acids. The germline V and J ends were trimmed by 6 bases and 5 bases, with 9 bases remaining between them. CDR3 DNA sequence: TGTGCCAGCAGGCAGGGGATAGATACGCAGTATTTT. Amino acid sequence: CASRQGIDTQYF.

The gene calls are TRBV25-1 and TRBJ1-6, with 8 positions matching TRBD1. The V segment lost 3 bases and the J segment 6 bases; nucleotides outside the gene matches: 1. Looked up from germline, CDR1 is MGHDK and CDR2 is SYGVNS. CDR3 length: 14 residues. The CDR3 loop is CASSDGTGNSPLHF. CDR3 nucleotide sequence: TGTGCCAGCAGTGACGGGACAGGTAATTCACCCCTCCACTTT.

The chain links TRBV19 to TRBJ2-3, with D unclear. The V end lost 3 bases, the J end lost 2 bases, and 9 bases lay between the germline ends. The germline CDR1 and CDR2 sequences are LNHDA and SQIVND (reference sequence). The CDR3 runs 14 residues. CDR3: CASSMRKNTDTQYF. DNA for the CDR3: TGTGCCAGTAGTATGCGGAAAAACACAGATACGCAGTATTTT.

This clonotype was detected only a few times. The chain is built from TRBV3-1 and TRBJ2-7; 8 bases are a match to TRBD2. Trimming removed 6 bases from V and 4 bases from J; junction bases left unmatched: 5. Germline CDR1 is LGHDT and CDR2 is YNNKEL (reference sequence). CDR3 length: 13 amino acids. The CDR3 reads CASRGSGRYEQYF. DNA for the CDR3: TGTGCCAGCAGAGGCAGCGGGAGATACGAGCAGTACTTC.